This T cell receptor beta chain was identified in a study of neurological immune-mediated disorders. Points from the study as a whole: In HTLV-1-associated myelopathy, TCR clonal expansion was greatest, and in multiple sclerosis it was least, below healthy controls.

Germline V gene lookup returns CDR1 MNHEY and CDR2 SVGEGT. The CDR3 totals 15 residues. The V gene lost 6 bases and the J gene lost 4 bases, with 16 bases spanning the gap. The cDNA was synthesized by 5'RACE incorporating 10-nucleotide random UMIs. One entry per CDR3 protein, called by TCRdb with MiXCR from the 5' RACE reads. The table shows roughly 80,000 distinct CDR3 sequences, with around 10% occurring only once. This clonotype came up many times. Its antigen is as yet unknown. Among the participants, healthy controls were blood bank volunteers in Maryland, USA. The TCR sequence derives from a middle-aged man in good health. The sample comprised PBMCs. The rearrangement uses TRBV6-2 or TRBV6-3 and TRBJ1-3; TRBD1 might be the D (6 bases). The CDR3: CASSRTGTYGNTIYF. The CDR3 nucleotides are TGTGCCAGCAGCCGTACCGGGACATACGGAAACACCATATATTTT.